The sequence of this TCR beta chain was determined in a study of T cell repertoires in cytomegalovirus infection. Overall study context: Selected CMV epitopes included recently identified HLA-C-restricted ones as well as well-studied HLA-B-restricted ones. CMV infection and matching HLA type were both indicated by public TCR beta signatures.

TCRdb independently ran MiXCR on the reads; one entry per CDR3 protein. The sample yields hundreds of thousands of distinct CDR3 sequences, 33% seen once. This clonotype was counted many times. Antigen: not known. The germline gives CDR1 SGHTA, CDR2 FQGNSA. J lost 2 bases, V lost 5 bases, and 4 bases had no gene match. The CDR3 totals 15 residues. Whole-study findings and limits: It was HLA-C-restricted CMV-specific TCR beta clonotypes that dominated the response ex vivo.

This TCR came from a human donor in good health (CMV status not recorded). Some clones in this sample may be carry-over from other donors' samples. The V gene is TRBV7-2, the J gene TRBJ1-3; 9 bases are a match to TRBD1. The sequencing used cultured PBMCs, collected from culture after CMV antigen stimulation. The CDR3 nucleotides are TGTGCCAGCAGCCATAGGACAGGGGCTGGAAACACCATATATTTT. It encodes CASSHRTGAGNTIYF.